The text below deals with one TCR beta chain. Germline CDR1 reads LGHNA; CDR2 reads YNFKEQ. CDR3 size: 16 residues. The junction had 2 bases not matched to a gene; V was cut back by 4 bases and J by 0 bases. The data derive from a study of CD8+ T cells in alopecia areata. Overall study: A 6-month off-drug phase came after tofacitinib, which had lasted 6 to 18 months.

RNA was extracted and reverse transcribed into cDNA as the sequencing template. Assay: immunoSEQ multiplex PCR; the TCRdb copy retains only in-frame clones and omits some. The table shows around 300,000 clones, with 60% occurring only once. Indicated treatment: oral pan-JAK inhibitor, 5-10 mg twice daily. Material: CD4+ T cells sorted from blood, obtained around week 53, from a patient treated with tofacitinib. The sequence was obtained from a human donor with alopecia areata. The chain joins TRBV4-2 to TRBJ2-5, with 13 bases that match TRBD2. The CDR3 bases are TGTGCCAGCAGCCCCGGACTAGCGGGGGACCAAGAGACCCAGTACTTC. Amino acids: CASSPGLAGDQETQYF.